Below are 6 T cell receptor beta chains sequenced from a single sample in a study of CD8+ T cells in alopecia areata. TCR sequencing used cDNA made by reverse transcription of extracted RNA. TCRdb's table, derived via immunoSEQ multiplex PCR, lists solely in-frame clones and lacks some. Here the sample spans about 140,000 clones, about 60% being singletons. The sample was CD4+ T cells sorted from blood. These receptors all stem from a human donor in good health.

The chain links TRBV7-9 to TRBJ2-5, with D possibly being TRBD2 (6 bases). Per germline, CDR1 SEHNR and CDR2 FQNEAQ (reference sequence). This CDR3 is built from 15 residues. V gave up 1 base and J gave up 3 bases, with 12 bases separating them. CDR3 residues: CASSLVGSGEETQYF. CDR3 in DNA: TGTGCCAGCAGCTTAGTGGGTTCGGGGGAAGAGACCCAGTACTTC.

This chain joins TRBV30 and TRBJ2-1, with 8 bases fitting TRBD2. This CDR3 comprises 16 residues. J lost 4 bases, V lost 2 bases, and 10 bases had no gene match. Germline V gene sequence: CDR1 GTSNPN, CDR2 SVGIG (reference sequence). CDR3 in DNA: TGTGCCTGGAGTACCCTTAGCGGGATGGGTTACAATGAGCAGTTCTTC. Its translation: CAWSTLSGMGYNEQFF.

This clone occurred a few times. The chain is built from TRBV30 and TRBJ1-1; D remains ambiguous. The V and J ends lost 0 bases and 1 base respectively, with 9 bases between them. Germline assignment: CDR1 GTSNPN and CDR2 SVGIG (reference sequence). This CDR3 is built from 14 residues. The CDR3 region is CAWSVLPGNTEAFF. CDR3 coding DNA: TGTGCCTGGAGTGTTTTACCTGGGAACACTGAAGCTTTCTTT.

This clone was seen a handful of times. V is TRBV11-2 and J is TRBJ2-5, with 9 bases fitting TRBD2. The trim removed 5 bases at V and 0 bases at J, leaving 4 bases unmatched. The CDR3 extends over 15 amino acids. Germline CDR1 is SGHAT and CDR2 is FQNNGV. CDR3: CASSPLAGNQETQYF. CDR3 sequence (DNA): TGTGCCAGCAGCCCCCTAGCGGGAAACCAAGAGACCCAGTACTTC. The variable domain in full, completed from reference TRBV11-2 and TRBJ2-5, reads EAGVAQSPRYKIIEKRQSVAFWCNPISGHATLYWYQQILGQGPKLLIQFQNNGVVDDSQLPKDRFSAERLKGVDSTLKIQPAKLEDSAVYLCASSPLAGNQETQYFGPGTRLLVL.

This rearrangement joins TRBV18 to TRBJ2-7; D gene ambiguous. V lost 2 bases to trimming and J lost 6 bases, with 11 bases between them. This CDR3 spans 13 amino acids. The germline V gene encodes CDR1 KGHSH and CDR2 LQKENI. The CDR3: CASSPGQVPEQYF. The CDR3, as DNA: TGTGCCAGCTCACCAGGGCAGGTCCCCGAGCAGTACTTC. Drawing the rest from reference TRBV18 and TRBJ2-7, the complete variable domain is NAGVMQNPRHLVRRRGQEARLRCSPMKGHSHVYWYRQLPEEGLKFMVYLQKENIIDESGMPKERFSAEFPKEGPSILRIQQVVRGDSAAYFCASSPGQVPEQYFGPGTRLTVT.

The chain's CDR3 is CSAVGGSHEQYF. The DNA for the CDR3 is TGCAGCGCCGTTGGCGGGAGTCATGAGCAGTACTTC. The rearrangement uses TRBV29-1 and TRBJ2-7; TRBD2 aligns across 7 bases. The germline gives CDR1 SQVTM, CDR2 ANQGSEA. The ends lost 7 bases at V and 7 bases at J; junction bases unmatched: 10. The CDR3 spans 12 residues.